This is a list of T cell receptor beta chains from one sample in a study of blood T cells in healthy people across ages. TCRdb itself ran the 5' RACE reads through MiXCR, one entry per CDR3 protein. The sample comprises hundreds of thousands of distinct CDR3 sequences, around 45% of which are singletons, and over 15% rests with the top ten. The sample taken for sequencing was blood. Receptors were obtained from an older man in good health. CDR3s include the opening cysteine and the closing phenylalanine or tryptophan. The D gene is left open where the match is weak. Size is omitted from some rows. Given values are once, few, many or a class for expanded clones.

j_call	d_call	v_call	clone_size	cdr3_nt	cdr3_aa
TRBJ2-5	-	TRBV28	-	TGTGCCAGCAGGGGTTGGGAGACCCAGTACTTC	CASRGWETQYF
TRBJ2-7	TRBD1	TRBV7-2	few	TGTGCCAGCAGTCCAGACAGGGGGGGTTTAGAGCAGTACTTC	CASSPDRGGLEQYF
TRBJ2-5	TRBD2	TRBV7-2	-	TGTGCCAGCAGTAGTAGCGGGATGTACCAAGAGACCCAGTACTTC	CASSSSGMYQETQYF
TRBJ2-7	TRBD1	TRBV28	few	TGTGCCAGCAGTTTATTTCTCAACAGGGGGCAGGGCGAGCAGTACTTC	CASSLFLNRGQGEQYF
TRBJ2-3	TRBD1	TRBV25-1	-	TGTGCCAGCAGTGAATATGACAGGGGGGTCACAGATACGCAGTATTTT	CASSEYDRGVTDTQYF
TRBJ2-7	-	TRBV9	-	TGTGCCAGCAGCGTAAATTCAAGGAACTACGAGCAGTACTTC	CASSVNSRNYEQYF
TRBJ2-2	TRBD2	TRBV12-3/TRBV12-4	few	TGTGCCAGCAGTTTACTAGCGGGGGCCACGAACACCGGGGAGCTGTTTTTT	CASSLLAGATNTGELFF
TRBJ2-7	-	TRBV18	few	TGTGCCAGCTCACCAGGAGGGGACAGATACTACGAGCAGTACTTC	CASSPGGDRYYEQYF
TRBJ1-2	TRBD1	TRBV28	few	TGTGCCAGCAGTGCTTTCCGGACAGGGGGCGGCTATGGCTACACCTTC	CASSAFRTGGGYGYTF
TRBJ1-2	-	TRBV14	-	TGTGCCAGCAGCCAAGCGACGGCTTATGGCTACACCTTC	CASSQATAYGYTF
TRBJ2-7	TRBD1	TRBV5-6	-	TGTGCCAGCAGCGGGCACGACAGGGTGTGGCGGTACGAGCAGTACTTC	CASSGHDRVWRYEQYF
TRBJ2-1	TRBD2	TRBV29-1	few	TGCAGCGTTGCGGCTAGCGGGAAAACAAATGAGCAGTTCTTC	CSVAASGKTNEQFF
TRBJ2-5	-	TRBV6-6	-	TGTGCCAGCAGGAGGTGGGAGACCCAGTACTTC	CASRRWETQYF
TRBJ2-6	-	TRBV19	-	TGTGCCAGTAGTATGGACTCTGGGGCCAACGTCCTGACTTTC	CASSMDSGANVLTF
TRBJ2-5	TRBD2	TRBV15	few	TGTGCCACCAGCGGGTTTCAGCGGGAGGAAGAGACCCAGTACTTC	CATSGFQREEETQYF
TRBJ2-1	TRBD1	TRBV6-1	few	TGTGCCAGCATTGCGACAGGGCCGGGGAATGAGCAGTTCTTC	CASIATGPGNEQFF
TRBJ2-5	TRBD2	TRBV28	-	TGTGCCAGCAGTCCCCACGATGGGCGGGAGGGGTATGAGCAGTACTTC	CASSPHDGREGYEQYF
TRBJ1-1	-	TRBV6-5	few	TGTGCCAGCAGTTCTCCGTCAGTCGGGGGAATGAACACTGAAGCTTTCTTT	CASSSPSVGGMNTEAFF
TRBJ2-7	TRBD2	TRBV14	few	TGTGCCAGCAGCCTCTCCTGGACTAGCGGGTTACCTTACGAGCAGTACTTC	CASSLSWTSGLPYEQYF
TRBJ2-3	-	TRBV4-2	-	TGTGCCAGCAGCCAAATGTGGGGCACAGATACGCAGTATTTT	CASSQMWGTDTQYF
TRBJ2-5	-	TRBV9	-	TGTGCCAGCAGCTCCGCGGACGGGAAAGAGACCCAGTACTTC	CASSSADGKETQYF
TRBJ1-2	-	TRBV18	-	TGTGCCAGCTCGCCTCAAGACGGTTCTAACTATGGCTACACCTTC	CASSPQDGSNYGYTF
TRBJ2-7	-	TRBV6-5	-	TGTGCCAGCAGTATCGGACTCTACAATGAGCAGTACTTC	CASSIGLYNEQYF
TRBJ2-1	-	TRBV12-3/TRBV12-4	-	TGTGCCAGCAGTTTAGGGTATAGGCAGTTCTTC	CASSLGYRQFF
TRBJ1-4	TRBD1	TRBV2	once	TGTGCCAGCTACAAGGGGGACAGCGAAATTGAAAAACTGTTTTTT	CASYKGDSEIEKLFF
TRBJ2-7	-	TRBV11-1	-	TGTGCCAGCAGCTTAACCGGTCGGTTTTACGAGCAGTACTTC	CASSLTGRFYEQYF